This T cell receptor (beta chain) derives from a study of early T cells in non-severe SARS-CoV-2 infection. The wider study: Sequenced material consisted of bulk RNA (from unsorted whole blood), and chains were unpaired.

This clonotype showed up just once. The antigen is undetermined. Findings and caveats of the study: Private and CD4 specificities were missed by VDJdb matching, which favored anti-spike CD8 responses.

Attached unique molecular identifiers marked individual cDNA molecules. TCRdb reanalysed the 5' RACE reads using MiXCR and keeps one entry per CDR3 protein. Of 85,000 to 100,000 distinct CDR3 sequences listed, roughly 13% are singletons. The germline V gene encodes CDR1 SGHTA and CDR2 FQGNSA. There are 14 residues in the CDR3. Germline trimming cut 8 bases from V and 4 bases from J; bases unmatched to any gene: 7. The TCR sequence derives from an adult who was a healthcare worker with PCR-confirmed SARS-CoV-2 infection or an uninfected control (not recorded which). The sequenced sample was whole blood. This sequence joins TRBV7-2 and TRBJ1-1; 10 bases are shared with TRBD1. The CDR3 DNA follows: TGTGCCAGCGGGGGACAGGGGCTTAGCACTGAAGCTTTCTTT. As protein: CASGGQGLSTEAFF. The full variable domain, with the rest looked up from reference TRBV7-2 and TRBJ1-1, is GAGVSQSPSNKVTEKGKDVELRCDPISGHTALYWYRQSLGQGLEFLIYFQGNSAPDKSGLPSDRFSAERTGGSVSTLTIQRTQQEDSAVYLCASGGQGLSTEAFFGQGTRLTVV.